The 27 T cell receptor beta chains listed next were all sequenced from one sample in a study of PD-1 blockade in mismatch repair-deficient tumors. Repertoires were generated with immunoSEQ multiplex PCR, while TCRdb's copy carries only in-frame clones and drops some. The sample holds under 150,000 clones, about nine tenths seen once. The sequencing here drew on peripheral blood, taken approximately 72 weeks after starting pembrolizumab. The receptors stem from an adult with mismatch repair-deficient cancer.

This chain uses TRBV11-2 with TRBJ2-7; 9 bases are shared with TRBD1. Germline lookup yields CDR1 SGHAT and CDR2 FQNNGV. The CDR3 covers 16 residues. Unmatched junction bases numbered 8, after V lost 0 bases and J lost 5 bases. CDR3 loop: CASSLDPGTGMHEQYF. The CDR3 DNA follows: TGTGCCAGCAGCTTAGATCCAGGGACAGGGATGCACGAGCAGTACTTC.

V usage is TRBV5-4 and J usage is TRBJ2-1; 12 nucleotides line up with TRBD2. CDR3 length: 15 amino acids. V trimming: 0 bases; J trimming: 7 bases; junction bases outside the gene matches: 2. CDR1 and CDR2 (germline): SGHNT, YYREEE (reference sequence). The CDR3 sequence is CASSLGGTSGNEQFF. DNA of the CDR3: TGTGCCAGCAGCTTGGGGGGGACTAGCGGGAATGAGCAGTTCTTC.

V is TRBV6-1 and J is TRBJ2-7; D remains ambiguous. Trimming took 5 bases from V and 2 from J, leaving 7 bases between them. Germline V lookup: CDR1 MNHNS, CDR2 SASEGT. The CDR3 is 12 residues long. The CDR3 DNA reads as TGTGCCAGCAGTCGTATAACCTACGAGCAGTACTTC. It codes for CASSRITYEQYF.

The rearrangement links TRBV11-3 to TRBJ2-1, with D perhaps matching TRBD1 or TRBD2 (5 bases each). From germline, CDR1 is SGHNT and CDR2 YENEEA. This CDR3 has 15 residues. Trimming stripped 3 bases from V and 6 bases from J, with 15 bases between. CDR3 region: CASSFKGSGGNEQFF. The CDR3 DNA follows: TGTGCCAGCAGCTTCAAGGGATCTGGGGGCAATGAGCAGTTCTTC.

The rearrangement joins TRBV5-4 to TRBJ2-3, with 7 nucleotides matching TRBD1. Trimming removed 3 bases from V and 3 bases from J; junction bases left unmatched: 4. Germline assignment: CDR1 SGHNT and CDR2 YYREEE (reference sequence). The CDR3 runs to 14 residues. Here the CDR3 reads CASSSRGMTDTQYF. DNA of the CDR3: TGTGCCAGCAGCTCCAGGGGGATGACAGATACGCAGTATTTT.

This chain joins TRBV25-1 and TRBJ2-1; D not certain. Deletions cut 1 base from V and 9 bases from J, with 4 bases between. Germline CDR1 reads MGHDK; CDR2 reads SYGVNS. The CDR3 loop spans 11 amino acids. The CDR3 DNA reads as TGTGCCAGCAGTGAATCCGGTGAGCAGTTCTTC. This translates into CASSESGEQFF.

The CDR3 protein is CASSLPRSGEQYF. DNA for the CDR3: TGTGCCAGCAGCTTGCCCCGATCCGGCGAGCAGTACTTC. The genes are TRBV5-4 and TRBJ2-7; D not resolved. The CDR3 consists of 13 residues. Germline CDR1 reads SGHNT; CDR2 reads YYREEE (reference sequence). Trimming took 1 base from V and 6 from J, leaving 11 bases between them.

The CDR3 DNA follows: TGTGCCAGCAGCGTAAGCGGGACTAGCGGCTACAATGAGCAGTTCTTC. It encodes CASSVSGTSGYNEQFF. The chain uses TRBV9 and TRBJ2-1; 11 nucleotides match TRBD2. With V trimmed by 1 base and J by 3 bases, 3 bases remained unmatched. The germline CDR1 and CDR2 sequences are SGDLS and YYNGEE. The CDR3 is 16 amino acids.

The rearrangement joins TRBV7-9 to TRBJ2-7; possible D gene TRBD1, 6 bases. Germline V CDR1 and CDR2: SEHNR, FQNEAQ (reference sequence). The V end was cut by 6 bases, the J end by 7 bases, with 13 bases between. This CDR3 spans 12 amino acids. This chain's CDR3 is CASSRQVGEQYF. Written as DNA, the CDR3 is TGTGCCAGCAGTAGACAGGTGGGAGAGCAGTACTTC.

This clone was observed a single time. This chain connects TRBV30 to TRBJ2-3; either TRBD1 or TRBD2 may supply D (5 bases each). The CDR3 contains 16 residues. Germline-derived CDR1 and CDR2 are GTSNPN and SVGIG (reference sequence). V lost 0 bases and J 2 bases, leaving 15 bases between the germline ends. The CDR3 coding sequence is TGTGCCTGGAGTGTCGGACATTCGGGATCCACAGATACGCAGTATTTT. Amino acids: CAWSVGHSGSTDTQYF. Complete variable domain (other parts from reference TRBV30 and TRBJ2-3): SQTIHQWPATLVQPVGSPLSLECTVEGTSNPNLYWYRQAAGRGLQLLFYSVGIGQISSEVPQNLSASRPQDRQFILSSKKLLLSDSGFYLCAWSVGHSGSTDTQYFGPGTRLTVL.

The J gene is TRBJ2-1, the V gene TRBV11-2, with a weak D call TRBD2 (7 bases). Germline V CDR1 and CDR2: SGHAT, FQNNGV. Between the trimmed V and J ends, which lost 2 bases and 5 bases, there was a span of 13 bases. The CDR3 is made up of 15 amino acids. The CDR3 DNA reads TGTGCCAGCAGCTTAAGGGGGGGGACAAACAATGAGCAGTTCTTC. Protein: CASSLRGGTNNEQFF.

This sequence joins TRBV7-9 and TRBJ2-5, with TRBD2 matching over 7 bases. The CDR3 consists of 19 residues. Germline V CDR1 and CDR2: SEHNR, FQNEAQ (reference sequence). Losses at the gene ends were 1 base for V and 0 bases for J; bases not matched to a gene: 14. CDR3 protein: CASSLVWEGPPHNQETQYF. In DNA, the CDR3 is TGTGCCAGCAGCTTAGTTTGGGAGGGTCCTCCCCATAACCAAGAGACCCAGTACTTC.

This clone has just one count. V gene TRBV19 combines with J gene TRBJ1-1; D remains unclear. Germline values: CDR1 LNHDA, CDR2 SQIVND (reference sequence). Trimming took 5 bases from V and 2 from J, leaving 9 bases between them. CDR3 length equals 13 residues. The DNA of the CDR3 is TGTGCCAGTAGTCCCACGTCTAACACTGAAGCTTTCTTT. Amino acids: CASSPTSNTEAFF.

The V gene is TRBV19, the J gene TRBJ2-7, with D perhaps assigned TRBD1 or TRBD2 (5 bases each). This CDR3 has 13 amino acids. CDR1 is LNHDA, CDR2 SQIVND, per germline (reference sequence). V shed 7 bases and J shed 3 bases, with 13 bases lying between them. CDR3 region: CASTLGTRYEQYF. The DNA of the CDR3 is TGTGCCAGTACCTTGGGGACCCGCTACGAGCAGTACTTC.

This chain joins TRBV7-9 and TRBJ1-3, with TRBD1 matching 10 bases. The junction had 10 bases not matched to a gene; V was cut back by 5 bases and J by 3 bases. The CDR3 totals 17 residues. Germline CDR1 reads SEHNR; CDR2 reads FQNEAQ (reference sequence). CDR3 protein: CASSDPGTGESGNTIYF. The CDR3 nucleotides are TGTGCCAGCAGCGACCCCGGGACAGGGGAAAGTGGAAACACCATATATTTT.

This sequence joins TRBV19 and TRBJ1-5; no reliable D call. Germline V lookup: CDR1 LNHDA, CDR2 SQIVND (reference sequence). V was trimmed by 4 bases and J by 3 bases, leaving 13 bases between them. The length of the CDR3 is 15 residues. The CDR3 nucleotides read TGTGCCAGTAGTAAGTTGGATCTTTCCAATCAGCCCCAGCATTTT. This encodes CASSKLDLSNQPQHF.

The V call is TRBV7-9, the J call TRBJ2-7; no clear D gene. The V gene's germline CDR1 is SEHNR and CDR2 FQNEAQ (reference sequence). Trimming shortened V by 2 bases and J by 2 bases, and 16 bases separated the two germline ends. There are 16 residues in the CDR3. The CDR3 is CASSLWGLGPTYEQYF. The CDR3 nucleotides read TGTGCCAGCAGCTTATGGGGTCTCGGACCAACCTACGAGCAGTACTTC.

The chain recombines TRBV5-4 with TRBJ2-5; 11 nucleotides align to TRBD1. There are 15 residues in the CDR3. V dropped 3 bases and J dropped 1; count of bases not matched to a gene: 2. Germline V lookup: CDR1 SGHNT, CDR2 YYREEE (reference sequence). The CDR3 bases are TGTGCCAGCAGCTCAGGGACAGGGGGCCAAGAGACCCAGTACTTC. This codes for CASSSGTGGQETQYF.

The rearrangement uses TRBV5-4 and TRBJ2-5; 7 bases line up with TRBD1. Germline CDR1 is SGHNT and CDR2 is YYREEE (reference sequence). The CDR3 is 12 residues long. The V segment lost 4 bases and the J segment 5 bases; nucleotides outside the gene matches: 2. Written as DNA, the CDR3 is TGTGCCAGCAGCCAACAGGGGGAGACCCAGTACTTC. This codes for CASSQQGETQYF.

This chain joins TRBV28 and TRBJ2-3; the match to TRBD2 covers 13 bases. The length of the CDR3 is 16 residues. With V trimmed by 6 bases and J by 2 bases, 5 bases remained unmatched. CDR1 MDHEN and CDR2 SYDVKM come from the germline V gene. The CDR3 loop is CASRTSGRALTDTQYF. The DNA of the CDR3 is TGTGCCAGCAGAACTAGCGGGAGGGCTCTCACAGATACGCAGTATTTT.

This clone was observed a few times. The chain has TRBV7-9 and TRBJ2-7; D is possibly TRBD1 or TRBD2 (6 bases each). The V gene lost 3 bases and the J gene lost 1 base, with 10 bases spanning the gap. The germline V gene has CDR1 SEHNR and CDR2 FQNEAQ (reference sequence). CDR3 length: 14 residues. Written as DNA, the CDR3 is TGTGCCAGCAGCTTCGGGGGCAATTCCTACGAGCAGTACTTC. Its protein product is CASSFGGNSYEQYF.

The chain employs TRBV7-9 and TRBJ1-1, with no clear D. The V gene's germline CDR1 is SEHNR and CDR2 FQNEAQ (reference sequence). V shed 8 bases and J shed 3 bases, with 10 bases lying between them. The CDR3 loop spans 12 amino acids. The CDR3 region is CASQALDTEAFF. CDR3 DNA: TGTGCCAGCCAAGCGCTGGACACTGAAGCTTTCTTT. Variable domain in full (rest from reference TRBV7-9 and TRBJ1-1): DTGVSQNPRHKITKRGQNVTFRCDPISEHNRLYWYRQTLGQGPEFLTYFQNEAQLEKSRLLSDRFSAERPKGSFSTLEIQRTEQGDSAMYLCASQALDTEAFFGQGTRLTVV.

The chain combines TRBV10-3 with TRBJ1-1; 8 bases align to TRBD1. Germline CDR1 reads ENHRY; CDR2 reads SYGVKD. V lost 2 bases, J lost 7 bases, and 6 bases stayed unmatched. The CDR3 runs 14 residues. The CDR3 DNA is TGTGCCATCAGTGAGGAAGGACAGGGTGATGAAGCTTTCTTT. Protein: CAISEEGQGDEAFF.

The chain couples TRBV6-5 to TRBJ2-7; perhaps TRBD1 as D (5 bases). Germline values: CDR1 MNHEY, CDR2 SVGAGI. This CDR3 spans 12 amino acids. V gave up 8 bases and J gave up 0 bases, with 8 bases separating them. This CDR3 is CASGRVSYEQYF. DNA for the CDR3: TGTGCCAGCGGCAGGGTCTCCTACGAGCAGTACTTC.

V usage is TRBV27 and J usage is TRBJ2-6; D is undetermined. Germline V lookup: CDR1 MNHEY, CDR2 SMNVEV (reference sequence). The V and J ends lost 6 bases and 2 bases respectively, with 17 bases between them. The CDR3 contains 17 residues. CDR3 loop: CASSHTRHLTGANVLTF. CDR3 DNA sequence: TGTGCCAGCAGCCATACAAGACACTTAACTGGGGCCAACGTCCTGACTTTC.

In regard to this clone: This specimen includes other DNA sequences encoding the same CDR3. The chain employs TRBV6-5 and TRBJ1-1; TRBD1 matches 7 bases. Losses at the gene ends were 3 bases for V and 4 bases for J; bases not matched to a gene: 2. The CDR3 extends over 13 amino acids. Germline CDR1 and CDR2: MNHEY and SVGAGI. CDR3 coding DNA: TGTGCCAGCAGTTATTCAGGGGGCACTGAAGCTTTCTTT. This translates into CASSYSGGTEAFF.

V and J are TRBV30 and TRBJ2-5; 10 bases line up with TRBD1. CDR3 length: 12 amino acids. V lost 4 bases and J lost 7; bases outside the gene matches: 3. In germline, CDR1 is GTSNPN, CDR2 SVGIG (reference sequence). CDR3 protein: CAWNGQGGTQYF. In nucleotides, the CDR3 is TGTGCCTGGAACGGACAGGGGGGGACCCAGTACTTC.